This T cell receptor (beta chain) was recorded in a study of shared clonotypes between healthy human individuals. The data were produced by immunoSEQ multiplex PCR, yet TCRdb's version contains in-frame clones alone and is incomplete. The sample holds around 2.3 million clones, approximately 95% seen once. Concerning this clone: What it binds is not known.

CDR3 length equals 14 residues. Germline V gene sequence: CDR1 SGHVS, CDR2 FQNEAQ. Between the trimmed V and J ends, which lost 8 bases and 6 bases, there was a span of 16 bases. Study-level findings and limits: Naive subsets typically showed greater estimated richness than memory subsets.

This sequence was found in a man between 18 and 35 years old in good health. The V and J genes are TRBV7-8 and TRBJ2-2; D may be TRBD2 (6 bases). The sequencing sample was made of naive CD4+ T cells sorted from blood. The subset denotes: CD45RA+ positively selected. The CDR3 nucleotides are TGTGCCAGCGACGTGCGGGGAAGTCCCGGGGAGCTGTTTTTT. This translates into CASDVRGSPGELFF.